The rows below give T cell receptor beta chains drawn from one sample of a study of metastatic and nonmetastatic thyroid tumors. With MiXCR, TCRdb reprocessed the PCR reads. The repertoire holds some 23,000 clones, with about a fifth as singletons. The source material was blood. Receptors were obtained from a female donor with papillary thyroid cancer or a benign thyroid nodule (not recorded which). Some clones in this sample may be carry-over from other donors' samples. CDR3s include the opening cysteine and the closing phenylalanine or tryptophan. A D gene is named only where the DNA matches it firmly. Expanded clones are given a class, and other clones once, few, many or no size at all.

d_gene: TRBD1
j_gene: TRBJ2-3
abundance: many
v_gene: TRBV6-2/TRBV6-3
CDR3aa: CASSEIPTGAAHTQYF
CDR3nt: TGTGCCAGCAGTGAAATACCAACAGGGGCCGCTCACACGCAGTATTTT

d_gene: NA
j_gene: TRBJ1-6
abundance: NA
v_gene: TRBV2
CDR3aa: CASSEVGDNSPLHF
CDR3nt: TGTGCCAGCAGTGAGGTCGGGGATAATTCACCCCTCCACTTT

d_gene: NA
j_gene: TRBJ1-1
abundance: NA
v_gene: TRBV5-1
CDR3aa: CASSLEGFGTEAFF
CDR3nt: TGCGCCAGCAGCTTGGAAGGGTTTGGCACTGAAGCTTTCTTT

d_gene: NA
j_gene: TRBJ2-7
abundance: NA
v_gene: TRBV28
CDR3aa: CASSGRDHDQYF
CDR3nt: TGTGCCAGCAGTGGCCGGGACCACGATCAGTACTTC

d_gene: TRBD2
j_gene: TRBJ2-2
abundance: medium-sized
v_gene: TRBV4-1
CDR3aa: CASSLLAGVQTRTGELFF
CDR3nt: TGCGCCAGCAGCCTTTTAGCGGGAGTACAAACAAGAACCGGGGAGCTGTTTTTT

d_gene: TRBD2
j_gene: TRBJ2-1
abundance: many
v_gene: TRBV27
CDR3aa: CASRRPSAGGYNEQFF
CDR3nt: TGTGCCAGCAGACGACCTTCAGCGGGGGGTTACAATGAGCAGTTCTTC

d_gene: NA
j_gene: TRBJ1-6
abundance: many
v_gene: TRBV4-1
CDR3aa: CASSQSGSGNSPLHF
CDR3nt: TGCGCCAGCAGCCAGTCCGGGTCTGGGAATTCACCCCTCCACTTT

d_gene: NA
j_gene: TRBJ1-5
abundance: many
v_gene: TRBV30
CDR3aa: CAWSVDSVQPQHF
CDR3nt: TGTGCCTGGAGTGTTGACAGCGTTCAGCCCCAGCATTTT

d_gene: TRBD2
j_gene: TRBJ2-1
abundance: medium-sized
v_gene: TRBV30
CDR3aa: CAWRGLAGLLEFF
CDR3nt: TGTGCCTGGAGGGGACTAGCGGGCCTTCTCGAGTTCTTC

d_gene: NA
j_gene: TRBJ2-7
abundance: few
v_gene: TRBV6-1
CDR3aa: CASSSPQSEQYF
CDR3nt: TGTGCCAGCAGCTCCCCTCAGTCCGAGCAGTACTTC

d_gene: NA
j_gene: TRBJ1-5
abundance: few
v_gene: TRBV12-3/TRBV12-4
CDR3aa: CASSLGPGGNQPQHF
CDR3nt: TGTGCCAGCAGTTTAGGACCCGGGGGGAATCAGCCCCAGCATTTT

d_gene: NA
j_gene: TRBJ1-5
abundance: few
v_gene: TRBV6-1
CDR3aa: CASSDDQPQHF
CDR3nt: TGTGCCAGCAGTGACGATCAGCCCCAGCATTTT

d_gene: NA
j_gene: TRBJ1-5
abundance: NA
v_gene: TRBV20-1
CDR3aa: CSARDSYRGNQPQHF
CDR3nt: TGCAGTGCTAGAGATTCGTACCGGGGCAATCAGCCCCAGCATTTT

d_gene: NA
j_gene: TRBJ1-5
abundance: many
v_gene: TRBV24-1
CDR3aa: CATSGSNQPQHF
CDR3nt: TGTGCCACCAGTGGCAGCAATCAGCCCCAGCATTTT

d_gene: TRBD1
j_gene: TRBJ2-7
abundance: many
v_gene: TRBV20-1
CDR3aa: CSARTGYSYEQYF
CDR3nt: TGCAGTGCTCGGACAGGCTACTCCTACGAGCAGTACTTC

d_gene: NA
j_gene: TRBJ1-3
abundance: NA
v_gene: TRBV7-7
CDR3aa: CAVAGLGNTIYF
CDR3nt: TGTGCCGTAGCAGGCCTGGGAAACACCATATATTTT

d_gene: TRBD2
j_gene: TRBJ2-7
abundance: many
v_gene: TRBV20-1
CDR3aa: CSASLLAGDYEQYF
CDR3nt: TGCAGTGCTAGTCTACTAGCGGGAGACTACGAGCAGTACTTC

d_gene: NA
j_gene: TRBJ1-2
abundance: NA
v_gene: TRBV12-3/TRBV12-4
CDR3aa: CASSGATVSSTF
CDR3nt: TGTGCCAGCAGTGGGGCGACAGTGTCGAGCACCTTC

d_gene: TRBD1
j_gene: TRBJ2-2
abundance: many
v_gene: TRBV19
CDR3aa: CASSMKDRGRDGELFF
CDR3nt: TGTGCCAGTAGTATGAAGGACAGGGGGCGTGACGGGGAGCTGTTTTTT

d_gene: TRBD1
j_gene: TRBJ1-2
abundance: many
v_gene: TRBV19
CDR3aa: CASSTPDRGLVGYTF
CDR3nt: TGTGCCAGTAGTACCCCGGACAGGGGGCTGGTTGGCTACACCTTC

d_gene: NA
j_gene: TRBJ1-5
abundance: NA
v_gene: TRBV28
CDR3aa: CASSYGGWPQHF
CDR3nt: TGTGCCAGCAGTTACGGTGGGTGGCCCCAGCATTTT

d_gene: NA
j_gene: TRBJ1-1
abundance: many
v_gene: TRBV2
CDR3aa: CASSPTFGQLNTEAFF
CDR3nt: TGTGCCAGCAGTCCGACCTTTGGGCAGTTGAACACTGAAGCTTTCTTT

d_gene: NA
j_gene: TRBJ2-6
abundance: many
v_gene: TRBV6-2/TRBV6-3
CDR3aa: CASSYGSSGANVLTF
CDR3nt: TGTGCCAGCAGTTATGGGAGCTCTGGGGCCAACGTCCTGACTTTC

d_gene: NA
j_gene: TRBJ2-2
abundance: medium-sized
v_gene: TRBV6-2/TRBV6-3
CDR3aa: CASLRRSGELFF
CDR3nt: TGTGCCAGCCTCCGGCGGTCCGGGGAGCTGTTTTTT

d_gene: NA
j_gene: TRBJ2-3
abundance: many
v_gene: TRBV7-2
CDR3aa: CASSLARGGRISTDTQYF
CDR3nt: TGTGCCAGCAGCTTAGCCCGTGGGGGGAGGATTAGCACAGATACGCAGTATTTT

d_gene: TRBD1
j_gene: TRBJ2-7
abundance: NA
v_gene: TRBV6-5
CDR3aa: CASSSRQGNTHEQYF
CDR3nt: TGTGCCAGCAGTTCCCGACAGGGGAATACCCACGAGCAGTACTTC

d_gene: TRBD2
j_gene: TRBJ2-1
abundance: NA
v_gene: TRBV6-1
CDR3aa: CASSPTSGGYNEQFF
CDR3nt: TGTGCCAGCAGTCCGACTAGCGGTGGCTACAATGAGCAGTTCTTC

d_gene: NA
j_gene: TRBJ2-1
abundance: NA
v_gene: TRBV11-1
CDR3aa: CASGPTGWESTYNEQFF
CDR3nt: TGTGCCAGCGGGCCAACAGGGTGGGAGAGCACCTACAATGAGCAGTTCTTC

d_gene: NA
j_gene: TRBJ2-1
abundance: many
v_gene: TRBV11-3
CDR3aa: CASSLVPDEQFF
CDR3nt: TGTGCCAGCAGCTTAGTCCCGGATGAGCAGTTCTTC

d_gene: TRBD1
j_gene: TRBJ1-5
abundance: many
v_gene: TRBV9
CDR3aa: CASSVGGQLNQPQHF
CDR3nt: TGTGCCAGCAGCGTAGGGGGACAGCTGAATCAGCCCCAGCATTTT

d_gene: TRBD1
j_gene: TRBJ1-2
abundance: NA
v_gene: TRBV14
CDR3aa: CASSQARTGDPYGYTF
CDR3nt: TGTGCCAGCAGCCAAGCACGGACAGGGGACCCGTATGGCTACACCTTC

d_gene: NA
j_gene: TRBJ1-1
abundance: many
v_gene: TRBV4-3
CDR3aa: CASSQFFGENTEAFF
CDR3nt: TGCGCCAGCAGCCAATTCTTCGGGGAGAACACTGAAGCTTTCTTT

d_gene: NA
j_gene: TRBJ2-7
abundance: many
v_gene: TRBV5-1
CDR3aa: CASSLGTGLYEQYF
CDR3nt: TGCGCCAGCAGCTTGGGGACTGGTCTTTACGAGCAGTACTTC

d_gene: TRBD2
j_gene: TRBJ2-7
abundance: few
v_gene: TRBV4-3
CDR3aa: CASSQSRTSGSINEQYF
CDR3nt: TGCGCCAGCAGCCAATCAAGGACTAGCGGGAGCATCAACGAGCAGTACTTC

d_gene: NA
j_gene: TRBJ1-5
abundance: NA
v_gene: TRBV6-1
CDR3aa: CASSEDGSQPQHF
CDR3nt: TGTGCCAGCAGTGAAGATGGGAGTCAGCCCCAGCATTTT

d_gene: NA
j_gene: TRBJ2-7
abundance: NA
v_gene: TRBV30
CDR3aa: CAWSPMAYEQYF
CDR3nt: TGTGCCTGGAGCCCTATGGCTTACGAGCAGTACTTC

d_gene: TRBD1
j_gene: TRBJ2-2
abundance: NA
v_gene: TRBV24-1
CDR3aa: CATNDLDRETWELFF
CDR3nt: TGTGCCACCAATGATTTGGACAGGGAAACCTGGGAGCTGTTTTTT